The 9 T cell receptor beta chains below were found in one sample sequenced in a study of T cell changes during pregnancy in multiple sclerosis. Data came from immunoSEQ multiplex PCR; TCRdb stores just in-frame clones and leaves some out. Here the sample spans under 130,000 clones, roughly nine tenths being singletons. The material sequenced was peripheral blood, taken after pregnancy. These TCRs come from a female donor with multiple sclerosis, enrolled in a pregnancy study.

This clone has just one count. J is TRBJ1-6 and V is TRBV18; 10 nucleotides line up with TRBD1. CDR1 is KGHSH and CDR2 is LQKENI in the germline V gene. Trimming cost V 5 bases and J 7 bases; bases outside gene matches: 5. The length of the CDR3 is 15 residues. CDR3 bases: TGTGCCAGCTCATCGGTGGGACAGGGGAATTCACCCCTCCACTTT. This encodes CASSSVGQGNSPLHF.

The chain employs TRBV7-9 and TRBJ1-2; tentatively, D is TRBD1 (6 bases). This CDR3 region has 14 residues. V shed 4 bases and J shed 2 bases, with 11 bases lying between them. Germline CDR1 and CDR2: SEHNR and FQNEAQ (reference sequence). CDR3 protein: CASSSFQGNYGYTF. DNA for the CDR3: TGTGCCAGCAGCTCCTTTCAGGGGAACTATGGCTACACCTTC. The variable domain in full, completed from reference TRBV7-9 and TRBJ1-2, reads DTGVSQNPRHKITKRGQNVTFRCDPISEHNRLYWYRQTLGQGPEFLTYFQNEAQLEKSRLLSDRFSAERPKGSFSTLEIQRTEQGDSAMYLCASSSFQGNYGYTFGSGTRLTVV.

V gene TRBV5-6 combines with J gene TRBJ1-5; TRBD1 agrees at 10 bases. With 3 bases clipped from V and 4 bases from J, the junction kept 7 bases outside the gene matches. Germline CDR1 reads SGHDT; CDR2 reads YYEEEE. The CDR3 extends over 16 amino acids. For the CDR3, the DNA is TGTGCCAGCAGCTCCCTATGGGGACAGGGGAATCAGCCCCAGCATTTT. This translates into CASSSLWGQGNQPQHF.

The V gene is TRBV13, the J gene TRBJ1-1, with a possible D match to TRBD1 (5 bases). Deletions cut 5 bases from V and 5 bases from J, with 12 bases between. Germline CDR1 PRHDT, CDR2 FYEKMQ (reference sequence). CDR3 length: 13 amino acids. The CDR3 region has the DNA TGTGCCAGCAGCCCCTTTAGGGGAACTGAAGCTTTCTTT. Its protein is CASSPFRGTEAFF.

V gene TRBV13 combines with J gene TRBJ1-5; a possible D gene is TRBD1 (5 bases). CDR3 length equals 13 residues. The V end was cut by 3 bases, the J end by 7 bases, with 10 bases between. The V gene's germline CDR1 is PRHDT and CDR2 FYEKMQ (reference sequence). CDR3 amino acids: CASSLEGAQPQHF. CDR3 nucleotide sequence: TGTGCCAGCAGCTTGGAAGGGGCACAGCCCCAGCATTTT.

This clone has a single count. The chain carries TRBV9 and TRBJ2-5; TRBD1 matches 7 bases. CDR3 length equals 17 residues. After removal of 0 bases from V and 0 bases from J, the junction contained 8 bases not matched to a gene. CDR1 and CDR2 from the germline V gene are SGDLS and YYNGEE. The CDR3 reads CASSVEGGSLYQETQYF. CDR3 DNA: TGTGCCAGCAGCGTAGAAGGGGGCAGCCTGTACCAAGAGACCCAGTACTTC.

The gene calls are TRBV5-8 and TRBJ2-1, with 11 nucleotides matching TRBD2. Germline CDR1 is SGHTS and CDR2 is YDEGEE. The CDR3 totals 15 residues. The ends lost 4 bases at V and 3 bases at J; junction bases unmatched: 3. Written as DNA, the CDR3 is TGTGCCAGCAGCCCGGGACTAGCGGACTACAATGAGCAGTTCTTC. Amino acids: CASSPGLADYNEQFF.

The rearrangement uses TRBV15 and TRBJ2-1; D gene uncertain. Trimming stripped 0 bases from V and 3 bases from J, with 9 bases between. Per germline, CDR1 LNHNV and CDR2 YYDKDF (reference sequence). The CDR3 length is 15 residues. CDR3 loop: CATSRDQADYNEQFF. CDR3 bases: TGTGCCACCAGCAGAGATCAGGCAGACTACAATGAGCAGTTCTTC.

The chain recombines TRBV27 with TRBJ2-4; TRBD2 matches 7 bases. The CDR3 runs to 13 residues. Germline assignment: CDR1 MNHEY and CDR2 SMNVEV (reference sequence). V was pared by 8 bases and J by 4 bases, with 5 bases of the junction left unmatched. In nucleotides, the CDR3 is TGTGCCAGCGCTGGGAGGGTGAAAAACATTCAGTACTTC. The encoded protein is CASAGRVKNIQYF.